One and the same sample provided the 20 T cell receptor beta chains below, sequenced in a study of cytomegalovirus exposure and HLA in healthy donors. The PCR had 60 Vbeta and 13 Jbeta primers. Assay used: immunoSEQ multiplex PCR; TCRdb lists only in-frame clones, some missing. The data show roughly 97,000 clones, approximately 80% seen once. The material sequenced was PBMCs. The receptors stem from a woman aged 40 to 49 in good health and CMV-seronegative.

This sequence joins TRBV5-8 and TRBJ2-5; D is ambiguous. CDR1 and CDR2 from the germline V gene are SGHTS and YDEGEE. The germline V and J ends were trimmed by 0 bases and 2 bases, with 11 bases remaining between them. CDR3 length: 15 amino acids. Written as DNA, the CDR3 is TGTGCCAGCAGCTTGGATCCAGACTTACAAGAGACCCAGTACTTC. Its translation: CASSLDPDLQETQYF.

The chain uses TRBV20-1 and TRBJ1-1; D unclear. V lost 3 bases and J 5 bases, leaving 4 bases between the germline ends. Germline CDR1 is DFQATT and CDR2 is SNEGSKA (reference sequence). CDR3 length: 10 residues. DNA for the CDR3: TGCAGTGCTAGGAGGACTGAAGCTTTCTTT. Protein: CSARRTEAFF.

The chain combines TRBV2 with TRBJ1-5, with D unresolved. There are 13 residues in the CDR3. Trimming cost V 6 bases and J 7 bases, with 13 bases left between them. The germline V gene has CDR1 SNHLY and CDR2 FYNNEI. The CDR3 sequence: CASSPEENQPQHF. The DNA of the CDR3 is TGTGCCAGCAGCCCCGAGGAGAACCAGCCCCAGCATTTT.

The chain links TRBV5-8 to TRBJ1-4; D ambiguous. Germline V CDR1 and CDR2: SGHTS, YDEGEE. The CDR3 sequence is 13 residues long. Trimming pared 0 bases from V and 10 bases from J, leaving 10 bases between. CDR3 protein: CASSLAVNGKLFF. The CDR3 DNA reads as TGTGCCAGCAGCTTGGCCGTCAACGGAAAACTGTTTTTT.

The rearrangement links TRBV28 to TRBJ2-7; possible D gene TRBD2, 6 bases. The CDR3 loop spans 16 amino acids. V was trimmed by 3 bases and J by 3 bases, leaving 18 bases between them. Germline loops: CDR1 MDHEN, CDR2 SYDVKM. The CDR3 region has the DNA TGTGCCAGCAGTTTGTTGACGGGAGCAGGGAACTACGAGCAGTACTTC. Protein sequence: CASSLLTGAGNYEQYF.

This rearrangement joins TRBV2 to TRBJ1-1, with TRBD1 matching 12 bases. Germline V CDR1 and CDR2: SNHLY, FYNNEI. Trimming took 2 bases from V and 8 from J; bases not matched to a gene: 6. The CDR3 spans 15 residues. CDR3 in amino acids: CASSELGTGGWEAFF. The CDR3 DNA is TGTGCCAGCAGTGAATTGGGGACAGGGGGCTGGGAAGCTTTCTTT.

The chain has TRBV10-3 and TRBJ1-5; 7 bases map to TRBD1. This CDR3 spans 15 amino acids. Germline loops: CDR1 ENHRY, CDR2 SYGVKD. V dropped 0 bases and J dropped 4; count of bases not matched to a gene: 3. In DNA form, the CDR3 reads TGTGCCATCAGTGAGTCAGGGGGCCGGAATCAGCCCCAGCATTTT. Amino acid sequence: CAISESGGRNQPQHF.

This clone was found once. This chain links TRBV4-1 with TRBJ1-5; D not resolved. V was shortened by 0 bases and J by 9 bases, with 15 bases between the two germline ends. The germline V gene encodes CDR1 MGHRA and CDR2 YSYEKL. The CDR3 has 15 residues. CDR3 sequence: CASSQDGQPTWPQHF. The CDR3, as DNA: TGCGCCAGCAGCCAAGATGGGCAGCCCACGTGGCCCCAGCATTTT.

The chain has TRBV4-1 and TRBJ2-7; 13 bases are shared with TRBD2. Trimming at V came to 3 bases and at J to 4 bases, leaving 6 bases not matched to a gene. The germline V gene encodes CDR1 MGHRA and CDR2 YSYEKL. The CDR3 contains 16 residues. The CDR3 DNA follows: TGCGCCAGCAGCCAGGGACTAGCGGGGCTATCTTACGAGCAGTACTTC. This codes for CASSQGLAGLSYEQYF.

Comments on this clone: The junction shows a germline mismatch at one end, possibly a read error. The chain is built from TRBV7-7 and TRBJ2-5; 7 bases fit TRBD2. CDR3 length: 15 residues. Germline-derived CDR1 and CDR2 are SSHAT and FNYEAQ (reference sequence). The CDR3 here is CASSRRDYVQETQYF. CDR3 bases: TGTGCTAGCAGCCGCCGGGACTATGTCCAAGAGACCCAGTACTTC.

The chain uses TRBV29-1 and TRBJ1-5, with D perhaps matching TRBD1 (6 bases). Germline values: CDR1 SQVTM, CDR2 ANQGSEA. V was trimmed by 7 bases and J by 4 bases, leaving 14 bases between them. This CDR3 has 13 residues. The CDR3 DNA reads TGCAGCGCCGCCGAAGGGGGAAATCAGCCCCAGCATTTT. Amino acid sequence: CSAAEGGNQPQHF.

The gene calls are TRBV29-1 and TRBJ2-1, with D possibly matching TRBD1 (5 bases). Germline CDR1 SQVTM, CDR2 ANQGSEA. V was trimmed by 6 bases and J by 7 bases, leaving 16 bases between them. This CDR3 has 13 amino acids. This chain's CDR3 is CSVKARGINEQFF. DNA for the CDR3: TGCAGCGTGAAGGCTAGGGGTATTAATGAGCAGTTCTTC.

The chain links TRBV9 to TRBJ2-2; TRBD2 might be the D (5 bases). Germline loops: CDR1 SGDLS, CDR2 YYNGEE. The length of the CDR3 is 15 residues. Trimming took off 4 bases at V and 6 bases at J, with 16 bases between the two ends. The CDR3 bases are TGTGCCAGCAGCCCAATAGCGTTCTATCCCGGGGAGCTGTTTTTT. As protein: CASSPIAFYPGELFF.

The CDR3 sequence is CASSVDRFTGELFF. The CDR3 DNA sequence: TGTGCCAGCAGTGTCGACAGGTTCACCGGGGAGCTGTTTTTT. This sequence joins TRBV6-1 and TRBJ2-2; D perhaps matches TRBD1 (6 bases). The CDR3 runs 14 residues. The V gene's germline CDR1 is MNHNS and CDR2 SASEGT. The germline V and J ends were trimmed by 4 bases and 4 bases, with 10 bases remaining between them.

This clone was seen a single time. V usage is TRBV28 and J usage is TRBJ1-2; possible D gene TRBD1, 5 bases. The CDR3 has 14 amino acids. Germline CDR1 MDHEN, CDR2 SYDVKM. V dropped 3 bases and J dropped 5 bases, with 13 bases sitting between them. CDR3 loop: CASSFMVGGYGYTF. The CDR3 nucleotides are TGTGCCAGCAGTTTTATGGTGGGGGGGTATGGCTACACCTTC.

The chain carries TRBV5-1 and TRBJ2-7, with D unclear. This CDR3 contains 15 residues. Germline-derived CDR1 and CDR2 are SGHRS and YFSETQ. Trimming took off 1 base at V and 2 bases at J, with 13 bases between the two ends. The CDR3 DNA sequence: TGCGCCAGCAGCTTGCAGGCACAACCCACCTACGAGCAGTACTTC. Translated, it gives CASSLQAQPTYEQYF. Full variable domain (missing parts from reference TRBV5-1 and TRBJ2-7): KAGVTQTPRYLIKTRGQQVTLSCSPISGHRSVSWYQQTPGQGLQFLFEYFSETQRNKGNFPGRFSGRQFSNSRSEMNVSTLELGDSALYLCASSLQAQPTYEQYFGPGTRLTVT.

The rearrangement links TRBV6-5 to TRBJ2-6; no definite D call. Trimming left V 4 bases short and J 4 bases short, with 11 bases between. The CDR3 extends over 15 amino acids. Looked up from germline, CDR1 is MNHEY and CDR2 is SVGAGI. The CDR3 loop reads CASSLIPVGANVLTF. The CDR3 region has the DNA TGTGCCAGCAGTTTAATCCCCGTCGGGGCCAACGTCCTGACTTTC.

This chain uses TRBV19 with TRBJ2-2; maybe TRBD2 (5 bases). Germline V gene sequence: CDR1 LNHDA, CDR2 SQIVND (reference sequence). This CDR3 spans 14 amino acids. Trimming left V 6 bases short and J 0 bases short, with 8 bases between. The CDR3 sequence is CASRASPNTGELFF. The CDR3 nucleotides are TGTGCCAGTAGGGCTAGCCCGAACACCGGGGAGCTGTTTTTT.

V is TRBV9 and J is TRBJ2-7; the match to TRBD1 covers 10 bases. The CDR3 sequence is 13 residues long. Germline V gene data show CDR1 as SGDLS and CDR2 as YYNGEE. Unmatched junction bases numbered 6, after V lost 6 bases and J lost 6 bases. The CDR3 loop is CASTPGQGGEQYF. The CDR3 nucleotides read TGTGCCAGCACCCCCGGACAGGGGGGCGAGCAGTACTTC.

The rearrangement uses TRBV29-1 and TRBJ2-7; the D is unclear. The V gene lost 6 bases and the J gene lost 3 bases, with 9 bases spanning the gap. CDR3 length: 11 amino acids. Germline V gene data show CDR1 as SQVTM and CDR2 as ANQGSEA. Here the CDR3 reads CSVTLNYEQYF. The CDR3 nucleotides read TGCAGCGTCACTCTGAACTACGAGCAGTACTTC.